Listed here are 31 T cell receptor beta chains from one sample, sequenced in a study of blood T cell repertoires in COVID-19. Repertoires were generated with immunoSEQ multiplex PCR, while TCRdb's copy carries only in-frame clones and drops some. This table has 300,000 or so clones, around four fifths appearing once. Material: peripheral blood. The receptors stem from a woman aged 45 to 65 with active or convalescent COVID-19.

This chain connects TRBV2 to TRBJ1-1; D remains unclear. Trimming removed 6 bases from V and 3 bases from J, with 8 bases in between. The CDR3 is 12 amino acids. The germline CDR1 and CDR2 sequences are SNHLY and FYNNEI. The CDR3 reads CASSWRDTEAFF. The CDR3 DNA follows: TGTGCCAGCAGCTGGCGGGACACTGAAGCTTTCTTT.

The chain uses TRBV2 and TRBJ2-1; weak D call: TRBD1 (5 bases). V was trimmed by 8 bases and J by 0 bases, leaving 11 bases between them. Germline-derived CDR1 and CDR2 are SNHLY and FYNNEI. The CDR3 covers 14 residues. CDR3 DNA sequence: TGTGCCAGCCAGCAGGGCCTCTCCTACAATGAGCAGTTCTTC. Its translation: CASQQGLSYNEQFF. The full variable domain, in which reference TRBV2 and TRBJ2-1 provide the parts outside the CDR3, is EPEVTQTPSHQVTQMGQEVILRCVPISNHLYFYWYRQILGQKVEFLVSFYNNEISEKSEIFDDQFSVERPDGSNFTLKIRSTKLEDSAMYFCASQQGLSYNEQFFGPGTRLTVL.

The chain is built from TRBV5-5 and TRBJ2-3, with D perhaps TRBD2 (6 bases). Germline V gives CDR1 SGHKS, CDR2 YYEKEE (reference sequence). Between the trimmed V and J ends, which lost 4 bases and 2 bases, there was a span of 14 bases. This CDR3 has 15 amino acids. The CDR3 loop reads CASSAVLATTDTQYF. The CDR3 DNA sequence: TGTGCCAGCAGCGCCGTCCTAGCGACCACAGATACGCAGTATTTT.

Of note for this clone: The sample carries other DNA sequences with the same CDR3. The chain recombines TRBV5-1 with TRBJ2-2; 9 bases agree with TRBD1. The junction had 3 bases not matched to a gene; V was cut back by 4 bases and J by 2 bases. Germline CDR1 is SGHRS and CDR2 is YFSETQ. The CDR3 length is 15 residues. The CDR3 region is CASSPGQGNTGELFF. Written as DNA, the CDR3 is TGCGCCAGCAGCCCGGGACAGGGCAACACCGGGGAGCTGTTTTTT.

The CDR3 sequence is CSARGGPEFF. The CDR3 DNA reads TGCAGTGCTAGGGGCGGGCCGGAGTTCTTC. The V gene is TRBV20-1, the J gene TRBJ2-1; a possible D gene is TRBD2 (5 bases). The germline gives CDR1 DFQATT, CDR2 SNEGSKA (reference sequence). V was pared by 3 bases and J by 14 bases, with 11 bases between. This CDR3 region has 10 residues.

This clone has a single count. V and J are TRBV5-4 and TRBJ2-2; 9 nucleotides align to TRBD1. The CDR3 totals 15 residues. Unmatched junction bases numbered 6, after V lost 7 bases and J lost 2 bases. Germline assignment: CDR1 SGHNT and CDR2 YYREEE (reference sequence). The CDR3 sequence is CASGGQGKNTGELFF. The CDR3 DNA is TGTGCCAGCGGCGGACAGGGGAAAAACACCGGGGAGCTGTTTTTT. Using reference TRBV5-4 and TRBJ2-2 for the parts outside the CDR3, the full variable domain is ETGVTQSPTHLIKTRGQQVTLRCSSQSGHNTVSWYQQALGQGPQFIFQYYREEENGRGNFPPRFSGLQFPNYSSELNVNALELDDSALYLCASGGQGKNTGELFFGEGSRLTVL.

The genes are TRBV7-9 and TRBJ1-2, with a possible D match to TRBD1 (6 bases). The V gene's germline CDR1 is SEHNR and CDR2 FQNEAQ (reference sequence). The CDR3 is 14 residues long. Trimming cost V 0 bases and J 9 bases, with 14 bases left between them. The CDR3 DNA reads as TGTGCCAGCAGCTTAGCCGCCGGGGGGGCCCGCTACACCTTC. It encodes CASSLAAGGARYTF. Full variable domain (remainder filled in from reference TRBV7-9 and TRBJ1-2): DTGVSQNPRHKITKRGQNVTFRCDPISEHNRLYWYRQTLGQGPEFLTYFQNEAQLEKSRLLSDRFSAERPKGSFSTLEIQRTEQGDSAMYLCASSLAAGGARYTFGSGTRLTVV.

V and J are TRBV28 and TRBJ2-7, with D possibly matching TRBD1 (6 bases). Germline values: CDR1 MDHEN, CDR2 SYDVKM. The CDR3 contains 18 residues. V gave up 3 bases and J gave up 2 bases, with 23 bases separating them. CDR3 sequence reads: CASSFAPRAKGVPYEQYF. For the CDR3, the DNA is TGTGCCAGCAGTTTTGCCCCCAGGGCCAAGGGGGTTCCCTACGAGCAGTACTTC.

The chain employs TRBV5-1 and TRBJ1-2; 7 bases fit TRBD1. The CDR3 has 13 residues. V shed 4 bases and J 7 bases; nucleotides not matched to a gene: 7. Germline CDR1 and CDR2: SGHRS and YFSETQ. The CDR3 region is CASSLRQGGGYTF. The CDR3 DNA reads TGCGCCAGCAGCCTACGACAGGGAGGTGGCTACACCTTC.

The rearrangement links TRBV29-1 to TRBJ1-1; perhaps TRBD1 as D (5 bases). The V and J ends lost 6 bases and 0 bases respectively, with 14 bases between them. Germline V gene sequence: CDR1 SQVTM, CDR2 ANQGSEA. This CDR3 has 14 amino acids. The DNA of the CDR3 is TGCAGCGTCCCTCAGGGATCCATGAACACTGAAGCTTTCTTT. Protein: CSVPQGSMNTEAFF.

The chain combines TRBV6-5 with TRBJ1-1; tentative D call: TRBD1 (5 bases). The CDR3 totals 13 residues. Trimming shortened V by 5 bases and J by 1 base, and 8 bases separated the two germline ends. Germline V CDR1 and CDR2: MNHEY, SVGAGI. The CDR3 reads CASSNQGNTEAFF. CDR3 coding DNA: TGTGCCAGCAGTAACCAGGGGAACACTGAAGCTTTCTTT.

The chain is built from TRBV29-1 and TRBJ2-3; TRBD1 is a possible D gene (6 bases). CDR3 size: 15 residues. Looked up from germline, CDR1 is SQVTM and CDR2 is ANQGSEA. Trimming removed 1 base at V and 9 bases at J, with 20 bases between. The DNA of the CDR3 is TGCAGCGTTGAAGTGGGGGCCCGTGGCCAGGGAACGCAGTATTTT. The encoded protein is CSVEVGARGQGTQYF.

This clone was counted only a few times. The CDR3 DNA follows: TGTGCCAGCAGTGAAAACGGACTTAGGAACACTGAAGCTTTCTTT. This codes for CASSENGLRNTEAFF. J is TRBJ1-1 and V is TRBV6-1; D uncertain. V was shortened by 2 bases and J by 1 base, with 11 bases between the two germline ends. Germline lookup yields CDR1 MNHNS and CDR2 SASEGT. The length of the CDR3 is 15 residues.

The chain couples TRBV5-6 to TRBJ1-6; D gene unclear. Germline CDR1 reads SGHDT; CDR2 reads YYEEEE. The CDR3 sequence is 15 residues long. Between the trimmed V and J ends, which lost 2 bases and 7 bases, there was a span of 13 bases. The CDR3 nucleotides are TGTGCCAGCAGCTTCCAACGGGGTCGAAATTCACCCCTCCACTTT. This encodes CASSFQRGRNSPLHF. Full variable domain (rest looked up from reference TRBV5-6 and TRBJ1-6): DAGVTQSPTHLIKTRGQQVTLRCSPKSGHDTVSWYQQALGQGPQFIFQYYEEEERQRGNFPDRFSGHQFPNYSSELNVNALLLGDSALYLCASSFQRGRNSPLHFGNGTRLTVT.

This chain connects TRBV25-1 to TRBJ1-2; D unresolved. The V end lost 3 bases, the J end lost 7 bases, and 12 bases lay between the germline ends. This CDR3 is 13 amino acids long. Germline V gene lookup returns CDR1 MGHDK and CDR2 SYGVNS. In nucleotides, the CDR3 is TGTGCCAGCAGTGACATCGCAGAGGGTGGCTACACCTTC. Protein product: CASSDIAEGGYTF.

The chain employs TRBV7-8 and TRBJ2-5; no firm D call. V lost 3 bases and J 5 bases, leaving 10 bases between the germline ends. CDR3 length: 13 amino acids. Germline V lookup: CDR1 SGHVS, CDR2 FQNEAQ. The CDR3 reads CASSFWFQETQYF. The CDR3 nucleotides read TGTGCCAGCAGCTTTTGGTTTCAGGAGACCCAGTACTTC.

J is TRBJ2-7 and V is TRBV5-1; a weak D match, TRBD1 (6 bases). Per the germline V gene, CDR1 is SGHRS and CDR2 is YFSETQ. The CDR3 runs 14 residues. Trimming cost V 4 bases and J 2 bases, with 13 bases left between them. For the CDR3, the DNA is TGCGCCAGCAGCCCCAAGGACAGCGCCTACGAGCAGTACTTC. It codes for CASSPKDSAYEQYF.

As DNA, the CDR3 is TGCGCCAGCAGCTTGGGTTTCAGGGGTCTGAACACTGAAGCTTTCTTT. Translation: CASSLGFRGLNTEAFF. The gene calls are TRBV5-1 and TRBJ1-1; the D gene is possibly TRBD1 (6 bases). The germline gives CDR1 SGHRS, CDR2 YFSETQ. This CDR3 has 16 amino acids. Trimming stripped 0 bases from V and 0 bases from J, with 12 bases between.

The CDR3 is CASSPGTGYGYTF. The CDR3 nucleotides read TGTGCCAGCAGCCCAGGGACAGGCTATGGCTACACCTTC. V gene TRBV11-1 combines with J gene TRBJ1-2, with 8 positions matching TRBD1. CDR3 length: 13 amino acids. J gave up 4 bases and V 5 bases, and 3 bases lay outside the gene matches. The germline V gene has CDR1 SGHAT and CDR2 FQDESV (reference sequence).

This clone has a single count. V usage is TRBV2 and J usage is TRBJ1-1, with D possibly being TRBD1 (6 bases). V shed 7 bases and J shed 0 bases, with 12 bases lying between them. Looked up from germline, CDR1 is SNHLY and CDR2 is FYNNEI. CDR3 size: 14 residues. CDR3 amino acids: CASMRTALNTEAFF. The CDR3 coding sequence is TGTGCCAGCATGAGGACAGCTTTGAACACTGAAGCTTTCTTT. The full variable domain, rest sourced from reference TRBV2 and TRBJ1-1, is EPEVTQTPSHQVTQMGQEVILRCVPISNHLYFYWYRQILGQKVEFLVSFYNNEISEKSEIFDDQFSVERPDGSNFTLKIRSTKLEDSAMYFCASMRTALNTEAFFGQGTRLTVV.

The V and J genes are TRBV28 and TRBJ1-1; weak D call: TRBD1 (6 bases). The CDR3 loop spans 15 amino acids. Germline CDR1 MDHEN, CDR2 SYDVKM. The ends were cut back, 5 bases at V and 3 bases at J, with 16 bases in the middle. CDR3 DNA: TGTGCCAGCAGTACAGGGTTCGTAGAAGACACTGAAGCTTTCTTT. It encodes CASSTGFVEDTEAFF. Full variable domain (missing parts from reference TRBV28 and TRBJ1-1): DVKVTQSSRYLVKRTGEKVFLECVQDMDHENMFWYRQDPGLGLRLIYFSYDVKMKEKGDIPEGYSVSREKKERFSLILESASTNQTSMYLCASSTGFVEDTEAFFGQGTRLTVV.

The V gene is TRBV30, the J gene TRBJ1-1; 7 bases map to TRBD1. There are 14 residues in the CDR3. The V and J ends lost 2 bases and 0 bases, in that order; junction bases with no gene match: 3. Germline V gene data show CDR1 as GTSNPN and CDR2 as SVGIG (reference sequence). CDR3 in DNA: TGTGCCTGGAGTATCGGGACAGTGAACACTGAAGCTTTCTTT. Residues: CAWSIGTVNTEAFF.

This clone was seen a handful of times. The chain uses TRBV19 and TRBJ1-6; 7 bases agree with TRBD1. The length of the CDR3 is 14 residues. The germline CDR1 and CDR2 sequences are LNHDA and SQIVND (reference sequence). V lost 5 bases to trimming and J lost 8 bases; unmatched junction nucleotides: 6. This chain's CDR3 is CASSGTVGDSPLHF. DNA of the CDR3: TGTGCCAGTAGTGGGACAGTAGGGGATTCACCCCTCCACTTT.

This rearrangement joins TRBV19 to TRBJ2-7; D is possibly TRBD1 (5 bases). This CDR3 is built from 14 residues. Between the trimmed V and J ends, which lost 7 bases and 2 bases, there was a span of 15 bases. Germline CDR1 and CDR2: LNHDA and SQIVND (reference sequence). CDR3 protein: CASTGTGQAYEQYF. The CDR3 nucleotides are TGTGCCAGTACAGGAACAGGCCAAGCCTACGAGCAGTACTTC.

V usage is TRBV10-2 and J usage is TRBJ2-1; 7 positions agree with TRBD2. Germline loops: CDR1 WSHSY, CDR2 SAAADI. There are 13 residues in the CDR3. For the CDR3, the DNA is TGCGGGACGGGACTAAGCTCCTACAATGAGCAGTTCTTC. It translates to CGTGLSSYNEQFF.

This chain links TRBV3-1 (or the pseudogene TRBV3-2) with TRBJ2-5; TRBD1 aligns across 7 bases. The CDR3 runs 14 residues. The J segment lost 3 bases and the V segment lost 3 bases, leaving 4 bases of the junction unmatched. Germline V lookup: CDR1 LGHDT, CDR2 YNNKEL (reference sequence). Here the CDR3 DNA reads TGTGCCAGCAGCCATACCGACAGGGAAGAGACCCAGTACTTC. Protein sequence: CASSHTDREETQYF.

V is TRBV19 and J is TRBJ2-1, with 8 bases matching TRBD2. This CDR3 has 15 amino acids. V dropped 7 bases and J dropped 5; count of bases not matched to a gene: 10. Germline CDR1 reads LNHDA; CDR2 reads SQIVND (reference sequence). The DNA for the CDR3 is TGTGCCAGTACTACGATAGCGGGAACTGACAATGAGCAGTTCTTC. Translated: CASTTIAGTDNEQFF. Variable domain in full (rest from reference TRBV19 and TRBJ2-1): DGGITQSPKYLFRKEGQNVTLSCEQNLNHDAMYWYRQDPGQGLRLIYYSQIVNDFQKGDIAEGYSVSREKKESFPLTVTSAQKNPTAFYLCASTTIAGTDNEQFFGPGTRLTVL.

The chain's CDR3 is CASSISGQGRSYEQYF. The CDR3 coding sequence is TGTGCCAGTAGTATATCCGGACAGGGCCGCTCCTACGAGCAGTACTTC. The chain recombines TRBV19 with TRBJ2-7, with 8 bases that match TRBD1. From germline, CDR1 is LNHDA and CDR2 SQIVND (reference sequence). The CDR3 totals 16 residues. V lost 2 bases, J lost 0 bases, and 6 bases stayed unmatched.

This chain uses TRBV25-1 with TRBJ2-2, with 9 bases identical to TRBD1. This CDR3 spans 16 amino acids. The V gene's germline CDR1 is MGHDK and CDR2 SYGVNS. Germline trimming cut 4 bases from V and 3 bases from J; bases unmatched to any gene: 6. The CDR3 region is CASSGPQGADTGELFF. In nucleotides, the CDR3 is TGTGCCAGCAGTGGGCCACAGGGGGCGGACACCGGGGAGCTGTTTTTT. The whole variable domain, remainder taken from reference TRBV25-1 and TRBJ2-2, is EADIYQTPRYLVIGTGKKITLECSQTMGHDKMYWYQQDPGMELHLIHYSYGVNSTEKGDLSSESTVSRIRTEHFPLTLESARPSHTSQYLCASSGPQGADTGELFFGEGSRLTVL.

The V gene is TRBV12-3 or TRBV12-4, the J gene TRBJ2-7; 8 nucleotides match TRBD1. V lost 5 bases to trimming and J lost 6 bases; unmatched junction nucleotides: 3. The CDR3 is 12 residues long. The chain's CDR3 is CASSTTGVEQYF. For the CDR3, the DNA is TGTGCCAGCAGTACGACAGGGGTCGAGCAGTACTTC.

The chain links TRBV19 to TRBJ1-1; 8 bases are shared with TRBD1. This CDR3 has 14 residues. Germline V lookup: CDR1 LNHDA, CDR2 SQIVND (reference sequence). With V trimmed by 4 bases and J by 5 bases, 6 bases remained unmatched. DNA of the CDR3: TGTGCCAGTAGTAACGCAGGGGGCTGGACTGAAGCTTTCTTT. As protein: CASSNAGGWTEAFF.